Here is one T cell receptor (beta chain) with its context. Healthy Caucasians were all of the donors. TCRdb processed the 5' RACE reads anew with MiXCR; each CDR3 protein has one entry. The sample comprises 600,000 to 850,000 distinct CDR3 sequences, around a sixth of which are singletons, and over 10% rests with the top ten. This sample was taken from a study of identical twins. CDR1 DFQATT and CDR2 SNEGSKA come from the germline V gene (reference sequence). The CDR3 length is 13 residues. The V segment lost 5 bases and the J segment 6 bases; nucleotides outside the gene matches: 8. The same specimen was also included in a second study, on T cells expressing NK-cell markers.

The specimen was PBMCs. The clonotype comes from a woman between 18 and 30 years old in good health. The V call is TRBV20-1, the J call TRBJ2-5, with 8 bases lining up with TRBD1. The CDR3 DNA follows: TGCAGTGCTCCGGACAGGGTGGGGAAGACCCAGTACTTC. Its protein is CSAPDRVGKTQYF.